This T cell receptor (beta chain) was captured by sequencing in a study of cytomegalovirus exposure and HLA in healthy donors. Trimming removed 0 bases from V and 6 bases from J; junction bases left unmatched: 3. Germline CDR1 reads MNHEY; CDR2 reads SMNVEV (reference sequence). The CDR3 spans 15 residues. Study-wide points: It was reported that the classifier diagnosed cytomegalovirus status with high specificity and sensitivity in both the original and validation cohorts.

Of note for this clone: Its antigen is as yet unknown.

Produced via immunoSEQ multiplex PCR; TCRdb's table is partial and in-frame only. This sample has about 120,000 clones, with more than 75% found just once. The chain has TRBV27 and TRBJ2-1; 9 bases map to TRBD2. The TCR was taken from a woman in her 30s in good health and CMV-seronegative. The sequenced sample was PBMCs. DNA for the CDR3: TGTGCCAGCAGTTTATCCCGACTAGCGGTCAATGAGCAGTTCTTC. It specifies CASSLSRLAVNEQFF.